These 27 T cell receptor beta chains were sequenced from one sample in a study of vaccination and CD4 T cells after COVID-19. Their cognate antigens are unknown. The treatment here: approximately nine-day PBMC culture with coronavirus spike peptide pools or control peptides (ViraFEST assay). Researchers used the Oncomine TCR Beta short-read assay to sequence DNA from cultured CD4+ T cells. TCRdb analysed the PCR reads with MiXCR anew, one entry per CDR3 protein. The sample contains around 20,000 distinct CDR3 sequences, 43% of which appear only once. Specimen: CD4+ T cells from blood, cultured in vitro. The receptor source for this set is a human donor who had recovered from COVID-19.

The sample holds a few counts of this clonotype. The chain combines TRBV27 with TRBJ1-6; D is undetermined. Germline lookup yields CDR1 MNHEY and CDR2 SMNVEV (reference sequence). The ends were cut back, 6 bases at V and 8 bases at J, with 14 bases in the middle. The CDR3 has 14 residues. CDR3 protein: CASRYLGSDSPLHF. The CDR3 DNA sequence: TGTGCCAGCAGATATCTCGGCTCCGATTCACCCCTCCACTTT.

This rearrangement joins TRBV19 to TRBJ2-4; D is perhaps TRBD1 (6 bases). The germline gives CDR1 LNHDA, CDR2 SQIVND (reference sequence). Trimming took off 5 bases at V and 4 bases at J, with 9 bases between the two ends. The CDR3 totals 13 residues. CDR3 in DNA: TGTGCCAGTAGTCATGGACAGAAAAACATTCAGTACTTC. It is translated as CASSHGQKNIQYF.

The table lists this clonotype with a few counts. V gene TRBV2 combines with J gene TRBJ1-1, with TRBD1 as a possible D gene (5 bases). The CDR3 is 13 amino acids. V lost 10 bases to trimming and J lost 0 bases, with 12 bases between them. Germline CDR1 is SNHLY and CDR2 is FYNNEI. The CDR3 DNA reads TGTGCCACGACCAGGGACTTGAACACTGAAGCTTTCTTT. This encodes CATTRDLNTEAFF.

This clonotype showed up just a few times. CDR3 nucleotide sequence: TGTGCCAGCAGACCTAGGAGGACAGGGAATAACTATGGCTACACCTTC. Residues: CASRPRRTGNNYGYTF. The chain carries TRBV6-1 and TRBJ1-2, with 8 positions matching TRBD1. Germline V gene data show CDR1 as MNHNS and CDR2 as SASEGT. J gave up 1 base and V 6 bases, and 10 bases lay outside the gene matches. The CDR3 sequence is 16 residues long.

The gene calls are TRBV11-3 and TRBJ2-7; a possible D gene is TRBD2 (6 bases). Looked up from germline, CDR1 is SGHNT and CDR2 is YENEEA. Trimming shortened V by 3 bases and J by 6 bases, and 27 bases separated the two germline ends. The CDR3 is made up of 18 amino acids. CDR3 loop: CASSFTGRWGVPDIEQYF. The CDR3 region has the DNA TGTGCCAGCAGCTTTACGGGAAGGTGGGGGGTGCCTGATATCGAGCAGTACTTC.

This clonotype was detected only a few times. The V call is TRBV4-3, the J call TRBJ2-5, with D tentatively TRBD1 or TRBD2 (5 bases each). V lost 4 bases and J lost 1, with 13 bases in between. This CDR3 comprises 15 residues. CDR1 LGHNA and CDR2 YSLEER come from the germline V gene. CDR3 coding DNA: TGCGCCAGCAGCCGGGACCGGAGGTCCCAAGAGACCCAGTACTTC. The encoded protein is CASSRDRRSQETQYF.

The V call is TRBV18, the J call TRBJ2-1; possible D gene TRBD2, 5 bases. Trimming shortened V by 1 base and J by 7 bases, and 14 bases separated the two germline ends. Germline assignment: CDR1 KGHSH and CDR2 LQKENI. The CDR3 is 15 amino acids. Written as DNA, the CDR3 is TGTGCCAGCTCACCACGGGGTGAGGGTGGTAATGAGCAGTTCTTC. This translates into CASSPRGEGGNEQFF.

This clonotype was seen a handful of times. V gene TRBV20-1 combines with J gene TRBJ2-2; weak D call: TRBD2 (6 bases). Per germline, CDR1 DFQATT and CDR2 SNEGSKA (reference sequence). The CDR3 consists of 15 residues. V dropped 1 base and J dropped 6 bases, with 15 bases sitting between them. Written as DNA, the CDR3 is TGCAGTGCTAGAGTATCCGGGGCTAGCGCCGGGGAGCTGTTTTTT. Translation gives CSARVSGASAGELFF.

CDR3 coding DNA: TGCGCCAGCAGCCAAGATAGGGATGTGGAGACCCAGTACTTC. Protein product: CASSQDRDVETQYF. V usage is TRBV4-1 and J usage is TRBJ2-5; D is unclear. The CDR3 is 14 residues long. Germline V gene data show CDR1 as MGHRA and CDR2 as YSYEKL. Trimming took off 0 bases at V and 5 bases at J, with 10 bases between the two ends.

The chain carries TRBV20-1 and TRBJ2-7; no definite D call. Trimming pared 6 bases from V and 1 base from J, leaving 10 bases between. This CDR3 is 12 amino acids long. Germline loops: CDR1 DFQATT, CDR2 SNEGSKA (reference sequence). CDR3 DNA sequence: TGCAGTGCGCCCCTCTCATCCTACGAGCAGTACTTC. Residues: CSAPLSSYEQYF.

This sequence joins TRBV29-1 and TRBJ1-5, with 9 bases lining up with TRBD1. The CDR3 runs to 14 residues. Trimming at V came to 6 bases and at J to 0 bases, leaving 3 bases not matched to a gene. Germline assignment: CDR1 SQVTM and CDR2 ANQGSEA. The CDR3 bases are TGCAGCGTACGGACAGGGGATAGCAATCAGCCCCAGCATTTT. Encoded protein: CSVRTGDSNQPQHF.

This chain links TRBV20-1 with TRBJ2-1; 7 bases fit TRBD2. The CDR3 spans 15 residues. The V segment lost 1 base and the J segment 7 bases; nucleotides outside the gene matches: 10. Germline CDR1 is DFQATT and CDR2 is SNEGSKA (reference sequence). CDR3 DNA: TGCAGTGCTAGAGTCTCGGCGGGAGTGTGGAATGAGCAGTTCTTC. Protein: CSARVSAGVWNEQFF.

The chain recombines TRBV11-3 with TRBJ2-7; 8 positions agree with TRBD1. This CDR3 has 15 amino acids. Germline CDR1 SGHNT, CDR2 YENEEA. Trimming cost V 1 base and J 4 bases; bases outside gene matches: 6. The CDR3 nucleotides are TGTGCCAGCAGCTTAGGAGGGACAGGACCTTACGAGCAGTACTTC. Its translation: CASSLGGTGPYEQYF.

The gene calls are TRBV7-2 and TRBJ1-3; no definite D call. This CDR3 is built from 15 residues. V lost 6 bases, J lost 0 bases, and 12 bases lay in between. CDR1 SGHTA and CDR2 FQGNSA come from the germline V gene. The CDR3 loop reads CASSLHFSSGNTIYF. The DNA of the CDR3 is TGTGCCAGCAGTCTACATTTTAGCTCTGGAAACACCATATATTTT.

V is TRBV30 and J is TRBJ1-6; D gene uncertain. The CDR3 extends over 13 amino acids. Between the trimmed V and J ends, which lost 1 base and 10 bases, there was a span of 11 bases. Germline V gene lookup returns CDR1 GTSNPN and CDR2 SVGIG (reference sequence). The CDR3 bases are TGTGCCTGGAGTGGGACGGGAAGATCACCCCTCCACTTT. It codes for CAWSGTGRSPLHF. Full variable domain (remainder filled in from reference TRBV30 and TRBJ1-6): SQTIHQWPATLVQPVGSPLSLECTVEGTSNPNLYWYRQAAGRGLQLLFYSVGIGQISSEVPQNLSASRPQDRQFILSSKKLLLSDSGFYLCAWSGTGRSPLHFGNGTRLTVT.

This clonotype was found a few times. This chain links TRBV27 with TRBJ1-5; the match to TRBD1 covers 7 bases. V shed 2 bases and J 5 bases; nucleotides not matched to a gene: 15. CDR3 length equals 18 residues. Germline values: CDR1 MNHEY, CDR2 SMNVEV (reference sequence). CDR3 DNA: TGTGCCAGCAGTTTAATTTCAGGGGGGCGAATGACCCATCAGCCCCAGCATTTT. It is translated as CASSLISGGRMTHQPQHF.

V gene TRBV6-5 combines with J gene TRBJ2-5; D gene unclear. CDR3 length: 11 residues. The germline V and J ends were trimmed by 4 bases and 4 bases, with 4 bases remaining between them. The V gene's germline CDR1 is MNHEY and CDR2 SVGAGI. Here the CDR3 DNA reads TGTGCCAGCAGTTCCTCAGAGACCCAGTACTTC. Amino acid sequence: CASSSSETQYF.

The chain is built from TRBV6-1 and TRBJ1-2; D call uncertain. V shed 4 bases and J shed 3 bases, with 21 bases lying between them. Germline-derived CDR1 and CDR2 are MNHNS and SASEGT. This CDR3 is 17 amino acids long. The CDR3 sequence is CASSGRVASGRYYGYTF. CDR3 DNA: TGTGCCAGCAGTGGTAGGGTTGCTTCGGGGAGGTACTATGGCTACACCTTC.

In DNA form, the CDR3 reads TGCGCCAGCAGTCCCGGACAGGGAGCAAGGTCAGATACGCAGTATTTT. Its translation: CASSPGQGARSDTQYF. The chain recombines TRBV10-1 with TRBJ2-3, with 8 bases matching TRBD1. Per the germline V gene, CDR1 is WNHNN and CDR2 is SYGVQD (reference sequence). V gave up 5 bases and J gave up 4 bases; unmatched junction bases: 11. The CDR3 runs 16 residues.

The chain couples TRBV20-1 to TRBJ1-2; 7 positions agree with TRBD1. Germline lookup yields CDR1 DFQATT and CDR2 SNEGSKA (reference sequence). The CDR3 loop spans 15 amino acids. V gave up 0 bases and J gave up 4 bases; unmatched junction bases: 8. CDR3 region: CSARDHRDSIYGYTF. CDR3 nucleotide sequence: TGCAGTGCTAGAGATCATCGGGACAGCATCTATGGCTACACCTTC.

CDR3 amino acids: CASSALGGLEQYF. The DNA for the CDR3 is TGTGCCAGCAGCGCCCTGGGGGGGTTGGAGCAGTACTTC. The chain employs TRBV2 and TRBJ2-7; TRBD2 agrees at 7 bases. Germline CDR1 is SNHLY and CDR2 is FYNNEI. This CDR3 spans 13 amino acids. The V segment lost 6 bases and the J segment 7 bases; nucleotides outside the gene matches: 9.

The chain employs TRBV5-1 and TRBJ2-7, with D perhaps matching TRBD1 (7 bases). Looked up from germline, CDR1 is SGHRS and CDR2 is YFSETQ. Trimming removed 2 bases from V and 2 bases from J, with 20 bases in between. CDR3 length: 17 residues. CDR3 sequence: CASSFGTSGTDTYEQYF. In nucleotides, the CDR3 is TGCGCCAGCAGCTTCGGGACTTCCGGGACAGACACCTACGAGCAGTACTTC.

The table lists this clonotype with a few counts. This chain connects TRBV7-2 to TRBJ1-6, with a tentative D call TRBD1 (5 bases). The CDR3 totals 15 residues. CDR1 SGHTA and CDR2 FQGNSA come from the germline V gene. V was cut by 4 bases and J by 9 bases, with 16 bases left in between. The CDR3 DNA reads TGTGCCAGCAGCTCTGCCCAGGGTGGATTTTCACCCCTCCACTTT. Protein product: CASSSAQGGFSPLHF.

Only a few counts were recorded for this clonotype. V is TRBV20-1 and J is TRBJ2-5; D is undetermined. This CDR3 spans 14 amino acids. The V end was cut by 1 base, the J end by 3 bases, with 12 bases between. The V gene's germline CDR1 is DFQATT and CDR2 SNEGSKA (reference sequence). The CDR3 protein is CSARVRRSEETQYF. In DNA, the CDR3 is TGCAGTGCTAGAGTCCGTCGGAGTGAAGAGACCCAGTACTTC.

This clonotype occurred a few times. The chain couples TRBV30 to TRBJ2-4, with D perhaps matching TRBD1 (5 bases). The germline V gene encodes CDR1 GTSNPN and CDR2 SVGIG (reference sequence). V lost 0 bases and J 6 bases, leaving 12 bases between the germline ends. This CDR3 contains 14 residues. CDR3 nucleotide sequence: TGTGCCTGGAGTGTACGCAGGGTTGGAAACATTCAGTACTTC. Its protein product is CAWSVRRVGNIQYF.

Written as DNA, the CDR3 is TGTGCCAGCTTTACAGTGGGGGGGGGCAAGCAGTACTTC. Translated: CASFTVGGGKQYF. The rearrangement joins TRBV6-1 to TRBJ2-7, with D possibly TRBD2 on 7 matching bases. The germline CDR1 and CDR2 sequences are MNHNS and SASEGT. Trimming removed 8 bases from V and 8 bases from J, with 19 bases in between. The CDR3 length is 13 residues.

The chain employs TRBV6-1 and TRBJ1-5, with TRBD1 matching 7 bases. The CDR3 runs 15 residues. The germline gives CDR1 MNHNS, CDR2 SASEGT. V was pared by 4 bases and J by 4 bases, with 7 bases of the junction left unmatched. The CDR3 DNA reads TGTGCCAGCAGTGGTGGGCAGGGGGGAAATCAGCCCCAGCATTTT. Its translation: CASSGGQGGNQPQHF.